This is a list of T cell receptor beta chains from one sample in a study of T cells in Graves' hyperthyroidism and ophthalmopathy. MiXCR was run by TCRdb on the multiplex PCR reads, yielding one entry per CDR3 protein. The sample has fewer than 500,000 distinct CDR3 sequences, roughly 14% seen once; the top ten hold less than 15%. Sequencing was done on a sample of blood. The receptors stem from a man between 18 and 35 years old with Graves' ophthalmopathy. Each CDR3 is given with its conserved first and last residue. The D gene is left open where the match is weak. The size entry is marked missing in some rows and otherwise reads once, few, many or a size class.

CDR3 DNA: TGTGCCGGGGAGACAGCGGGGACTGAAGCTTTCTTT
CDR3 protein: CAGETAGTEAFF
J gene: TRBJ1-1
clone size: many
D gene: -
V gene: TRBV30

CDR3 DNA: TGCAGTGCTAGGGAGGGGGGGAGTCCCTACGAGCAGTACTTC
CDR3 protein: CSAREGGSPYEQYF
J gene: TRBJ2-7
clone size: many
D gene: -
V gene: TRBV20-1

CDR3 DNA: TGCGCCAGCAGCTTGGCGGGGGTCACCTACAATGAGCAGTTCTTC
CDR3 protein: CASSLAGVTYNEQFF
J gene: TRBJ2-1
clone size: many
D gene: -
V gene: TRBV5-1

CDR3 DNA: TGCGCCAGCAGTGCTGTCAGGGGGTATTCACCCCTCCACTTT
CDR3 protein: CASSAVRGYSPLHF
J gene: TRBJ1-6
clone size: -
D gene: TRBD1
V gene: TRBV10-2

CDR3 DNA: TGTGCCAGCAGCGCCCGACTAGCGGGGGGAGGGGGGGAGACCCAGTACTTC
CDR3 protein: CASSARLAGGGGETQYF
J gene: TRBJ2-5
clone size: many
D gene: TRBD2
V gene: TRBV11-2

CDR3 DNA: TGTGCCACCAGTGACCCAGGGACTAGCGGGAAATACGAGCAGTACTTC
CDR3 protein: CATSDPGTSGKYEQYF
J gene: TRBJ2-7
clone size: -
D gene: TRBD2
V gene: TRBV24-1

CDR3 DNA: TGCGCCAGCAGCCAAGATGGTTCTAGCGGGGGGGGAGAGACCCAGTACTTC
CDR3 protein: CASSQDGSSGGGETQYF
J gene: TRBJ2-5
clone size: many
D gene: TRBD2
V gene: TRBV4-1

CDR3 DNA: TGTGCCAGCAGTTTGGTACCAAACAAGGGGGAGCAGTACTTC
CDR3 protein: CASSLVPNKGEQYF
J gene: TRBJ2-7
clone size: -
D gene: -
V gene: TRBV12-3/TRBV12-4

CDR3 DNA: TGTGCCACCAGTGATTGGAGACAGGTGGAAACCGGGGAGCTGTTTTTT
CDR3 protein: CATSDWRQVETGELFF
J gene: TRBJ2-2
clone size: many
D gene: -
V gene: TRBV24-1

CDR3 DNA: TGCAGTGCTAGGTACCCGGGACTAGCGGGGAAGACCCAGTACTTC
CDR3 protein: CSARYPGLAGKTQYF
J gene: TRBJ2-5
clone size: many
D gene: TRBD2
V gene: TRBV20-1

CDR3 DNA: TGTGCCAGCAGTGAGCCTCCTGGGAGGCCCGACACTGAAGCTTTCTTT
CDR3 protein: CASSEPPGRPDTEAFF
J gene: TRBJ1-1
clone size: -
D gene: -
V gene: TRBV2

CDR3 DNA: TGTGCCAGCAGCACAAATGGGCAGCCCCAGCATTTT
CDR3 protein: CASSTNGQPQHF
J gene: TRBJ1-5
clone size: many
D gene: -
V gene: TRBV6-1

CDR3 DNA: TGTGCCAGCAGTCTGGGGGGGGTTCGGGAAAAACTGTTTTTT
CDR3 protein: CASSLGGVREKLFF
J gene: TRBJ1-4
clone size: -
D gene: -
V gene: TRBV9

CDR3 DNA: TGCAGTGCAAGTCGGGACCGCAATGAGCAGTTCTTC
CDR3 protein: CSASRDRNEQFF
J gene: TRBJ2-1
clone size: many
D gene: -
V gene: TRBV20-1

CDR3 DNA: TGTGCCAGCAAGCTTCAGGTCCAAGAGACCCAGTACTTC
CDR3 protein: CASKLQVQETQYF
J gene: TRBJ2-5
clone size: -
D gene: -
V gene: TRBV6-1

CDR3 DNA: TGTGCCAGCAGCTTAAGATTGGGCGGGAGTTTGGCTTTCTTT
CDR3 protein: CASSLRLGGSLAFF
J gene: TRBJ1-1
clone size: many
D gene: -
V gene: TRBV11-2

CDR3 DNA: TGCGCCAGCAGTTGGACTAGCGGGTCCCAAGAGACCCAGTACTTC
CDR3 protein: CASSWTSGSQETQYF
J gene: TRBJ2-5
clone size: many
D gene: TRBD2
V gene: TRBV5-1

CDR3 DNA: TGTGCCAGCAGCCAGGTAGCCACCACCTACAATGAGCAGTTCTTC
CDR3 protein: CASSQVATTYNEQFF
J gene: TRBJ2-1
clone size: -
D gene: -
V gene: TRBV4-2

CDR3 DNA: TGCAGTGCTAGAGATCCAACTGGAAGAGAGGCCGGGGAGCTGTTTTTT
CDR3 protein: CSARDPTGREAGELFF
J gene: TRBJ2-2
clone size: many
D gene: -
V gene: TRBV20-1

CDR3 DNA: TGTGCCAGCAGCGGGGGACAGGGATCGGAGCCCTACGAGCAGTACTTC
CDR3 protein: CASSGGQGSEPYEQYF
J gene: TRBJ2-7
clone size: -
D gene: TRBD1
V gene: TRBV9

CDR3 DNA: TGTGCCAGCAGCGTAGCCCCCACGGGGTCACAAGAGACCCAGTACTTC
CDR3 protein: CASSVAPTGSQETQYF
J gene: TRBJ2-5
clone size: few
D gene: -
V gene: TRBV9

CDR3 DNA: TGCAGTGCAAGGTGGTCAGGAAACACAGATACGCAGTATTTT
CDR3 protein: CSARWSGNTDTQYF
J gene: TRBJ2-3
clone size: many
D gene: -
V gene: TRBV20-1

CDR3 DNA: TGCAGTGCTAGAGTGGCGCGGGGAGAAGAGACCCAGTACTTC
CDR3 protein: CSARVARGEETQYF
J gene: TRBJ2-5
clone size: many
D gene: -
V gene: TRBV20-1

CDR3 DNA: TGTGCCAGCAGAGTAAACTTGGGACAGGGTTTTTATGAGCAGTTCTTC
CDR3 protein: CASRVNLGQGFYEQFF
J gene: TRBJ2-1
clone size: -
D gene: TRBD1
V gene: TRBV6-1

CDR3 DNA: TGTGCCAGCAGTTACGGGGACAGGGACACCGGGGAGCTGTTTTTT
CDR3 protein: CASSYGDRDTGELFF
J gene: TRBJ2-2
clone size: -
D gene: TRBD1
V gene: TRBV6-5

CDR3 DNA: TGCGCCAGCAGCTTGGGCGGGACAGAAAATCAGCCCCAGCATTTT
CDR3 protein: CASSLGGTENQPQHF
J gene: TRBJ1-5
clone size: many
D gene: TRBD1
V gene: TRBV5-1

CDR3 DNA: TGCGCCAGCAGCTTGGCCGGGACTGTGAATGGCTACACCTTC
CDR3 protein: CASSLAGTVNGYTF
J gene: TRBJ1-2
clone size: many
D gene: -
V gene: TRBV5-1

CDR3 DNA: TGTGCCAGCAGCCAAGATGAAGGCCTTGGTCGGACCACCGGGGGCTATGGCTACACCTTC
CDR3 protein: CASSQDEGLGRTTGGYGYTF
J gene: TRBJ1-2
clone size: many
D gene: -
V gene: TRBV3-1

CDR3 DNA: TGTGCCAGCAGGCCTCTGGGGACAGTCTTCGAAAAACTGTTTTTT
CDR3 protein: CASRPLGTVFEKLFF
J gene: TRBJ1-4
clone size: -
D gene: TRBD1
V gene: TRBV27

CDR3 DNA: TGCAGTGCTAGAGGGTCTATGGGCACTGAAGCTTTCTTT
CDR3 protein: CSARGSMGTEAFF
J gene: TRBJ1-1
clone size: few
D gene: -
V gene: TRBV20-1

CDR3 DNA: TGTGCCAGCAGTTTAGGGACAGCCGATACGCAGTATTTT
CDR3 protein: CASSLGTADTQYF
J gene: TRBJ2-3
clone size: many
D gene: -
V gene: TRBV12-3/TRBV12-4

CDR3 DNA: TGTGCCACCAGTGATCTAACAGGGGATCACTACAATGAGCAGTTCTTC
CDR3 protein: CATSDLTGDHYNEQFF
J gene: TRBJ2-1
clone size: many
D gene: TRBD1
V gene: TRBV24-1

CDR3 DNA: TGTGCCAGCAGCCAAGAGTCCGGGGAGGGTAATGAAAAACTGTTTTTT
CDR3 protein: CASSQESGEGNEKLFF
J gene: TRBJ1-4
clone size: -
D gene: -
V gene: TRBV4-2

CDR3 DNA: TGCAGTGCTAGAGAATCGAGCTTAGGTCGCTACGAGCAGTACTTC
CDR3 protein: CSARESSLGRYEQYF
J gene: TRBJ2-7
clone size: many
D gene: -
V gene: TRBV20-1